The clone carrying this T cell receptor beta chain was counted ten times or more. The antigen is unknown. The data stem from a study of T cells in Graves' hyperthyroidism and ophthalmopathy. Points from the study as a whole: Most clonotypes expanded in the thyroid (above 0.001) were also present in blood.

This blood was taken when hyperthyroidism was first diagnosed, before any ophthalmopathy symptoms existed. TCR beta CDR3 region amplification was performed from RNA transcripts. The study used the HTBI primer set for a first-round RT-PCR of the TCR CDR3. Each CDR3 protein gets one entry after TCRdb re-called the multiplex PCR reads with MiXCR. The table lists a few hundred thousand distinct CDR3 sequences, around 15% of them singletons, with around 30% in the top ten. Trimming removed 2 bases from V and 8 bases from J, with 10 bases in between. Per germline, CDR1 SGHNT and CDR2 YENEEA. The CDR3 consists of 13 residues.

The chain recombines TRBV11-3 with TRBJ2-1; D is perhaps TRBD2 (5 bases). This sequence was found in a woman aged 45-65 years with Graves' hyperthyroidism that later progressed to Graves' ophthalmopathy. The sample was blood. The CDR3 DNA reads TGTGCCAGCAGCTTATTGAGTAGCGATGAGCAGTTCTTC. This codes for CASSLLSSDEQFF.